Below, 14 T cell receptor beta chains from the same sample are listed, as sequenced in a study of T cells in Graves' hyperthyroidism and ophthalmopathy. The TCR beta CDR3 regions underwent amplification using RNA transcripts as the source. The HTBI primer set drove a first-round RT-PCR of the TCR CDR3. A single record per CDR3 protein comes from TCRdb applying MiXCR to the multiplex PCR reads. Found here are 500,000 to 550,000 distinct CDR3 sequences, less than 25% of them singletons; the top ten hold around 27%. Sequencing input: blood. The origin of the receptors is a man aged 18 to 29 with Graves' hyperthyroidism.

This clonotype was seen a few times. Here the CDR3 omits its conserved ending phenylalanine or tryptophan, so a read error is the likely source. No DNA is shown, since the ends of the CDR3 on it are uncertain; the CDR3 is the one TCRdb lists. This chain joins TRBV5-5 and TRBJ1-2; the table assigns TRBD1, which was not confirmed against the DNA. Germline V CDR1 and CDR2: SGHKS, YYEKEE (reference sequence). The CDR3 is 14 amino acids long, termini counted. The CDR3 region is CASSLEVSGQALNI.

This clonotype was seen repeatedly, ten times or more. V and J are TRBV6-1 and TRBJ2-7; D is uncertain. Looked up from germline, CDR1 is MNHNS and CDR2 is SASEGT. With 7 bases removed from V and 2 bases from J, the gap between germline ends came to 15 bases. The CDR3 consists of 14 residues. CDR3 region: CASTPVRSTYEQYF. The CDR3, as DNA: TGTGCCAGCACCCCTGTTAGGTCCACCTACGAGCAGTACTTC.

This clonotype was recorded many times. V and J are TRBV6-2 or TRBV6-3 and TRBJ2-5; 10 positions match TRBD2. CDR3 size: 16 residues. Germline CDR1 MNHEY, CDR2 SVGEGT. V shed 7 bases and J 5 bases; nucleotides not matched to a gene: 13. The CDR3 DNA reads TGTGCCAGCAAATCGGCTACTAGCGGGGATCGGGAGACCCAGTACTTC. Its translation: CASKSATSGDRETQYF.

This clonotype has ten or more counts. CDR3 bases: TGTGCCAGCAGTTTCCGGGTCAGAGTAGCGGGGGGAAAAGAGACCCAGTACTTC. It specifies CASSFRVRVAGGKETQYF. The chain has TRBV28 and TRBJ2-5; TRBD2 aligns across 10 bases. With V trimmed by 3 bases and J by 3 bases, 13 bases remained unmatched. CDR3 size: 18 residues. CDR1 is MDHEN, CDR2 SYDVKM, per germline.

The V gene is TRBV11-2, the J gene TRBJ1-5; D gene uncertain. CDR3 length equals 16 residues. Per the germline V gene, CDR1 is SGHAT and CDR2 is FQNNGV. Deletions cut 5 bases from V and 4 bases from J, with 18 bases between. Written as DNA, the CDR3 is TGTGCCAGCAGCCCGACGCGCGGCAGACCTAATCAGCCCCAGCATTTT. Its protein is CASSPTRGRPNQPQHF.

This clonotype has a count of ten or more. CDR3 nucleotide sequence: TGTGCCAGCAGTTTAGTGGATGAAGCTTTCTTT. Amino acid sequence: CASSLVDEAFF. The chain links TRBV28 to TRBJ1-1; D ambiguous. The CDR3 contains 11 residues. V was trimmed by 2 bases and J by 7 bases, leaving 5 bases between them. CDR1 is MDHEN, CDR2 SYDVKM, per germline.

The chain employs TRBV9 and TRBJ1-6; D remains ambiguous. Trimming pared 0 bases from V and 7 bases from J, leaving 11 bases between. Germline CDR1 and CDR2: SGDLS and YYNGEE. The CDR3 sequence is 15 residues long. CDR3 protein: CASSVADGGNSPLHF. The DNA for the CDR3 is TGTGCCAGCAGCGTAGCAGACGGTGGGAATTCACCCCTCCACTTT.

This clonotype has a count of ten or more. The chain couples TRBV6-2 or TRBV6-3 to TRBJ2-7, with D perhaps matching TRBD2 (6 bases). The germline V gene has CDR1 MNHEY and CDR2 SVGEGT. V dropped 6 bases and J dropped 4 bases, with 19 bases sitting between them. The CDR3 has 15 amino acids. Here the CDR3 DNA reads TGTGCCAGCAGCTCCCCCGCGGGGCCAGGGTACGAGCAGTACTTC. Protein product: CASSSPAGPGYEQYF.

The table lists this clonotype with a few counts. CDR3 bases: TGTGCCTGGAGTCGGGGACAAGGAGGCTATGGCTACACCTTC. Translated: CAWSRGQGGYGYTF. This chain uses TRBV30 with TRBJ1-2; possibly TRBD1 for D (6 bases). V was pared by 2 bases and J by 4 bases, with 14 bases between. This CDR3 spans 14 amino acids. Germline loops: CDR1 GTSNPN, CDR2 SVGIG (reference sequence). Combining the CDR3 with reference TRBV30 and TRBJ1-2 gives the whole variable domain SQTIHQWPATLVQPVGSPLSLECTVEGTSNPNLYWYRQAAGRGLQLLFYSVGIGQISSEVPQNLSASRPQDRQFILSSKKLLLSDSGFYLCAWSRGQGGYGYTFGSGTRLTVV.

This rearrangement joins TRBV7-8 to TRBJ1-6, with TRBD1 matching over 7 bases. This CDR3 spans 15 amino acids. The J segment lost 6 bases and the V segment lost 5 bases, leaving 7 bases of the junction unmatched. Germline V CDR1 and CDR2: SGHVS, FQNEAQ. The CDR3 DNA reads as TGTGCCAGCAGCCTCGACAGGGTTGGTAATTCACCCCTCCACTTT. It is translated as CASSLDRVGNSPLHF.

This clonotype was seen many times. The J gene is TRBJ1-5, the V gene TRBV9; D remains ambiguous. V was clipped by 7 bases and J by 2 bases, with 7 bases between them. Germline V gene lookup returns CDR1 SGDLS and CDR2 YYNGEE. There are 12 residues in the CDR3. The CDR3 nucleotides are TGTGCCAGCGGGGAGGGCAATCAGCCCCAGCATTTT. Residues: CASGEGNQPQHF.

This clonotype has a count of ten or more. The chain couples TRBV20-1 to TRBJ1-5; TRBD1 is a possible D gene (5 bases). Germline assignment: CDR1 DFQATT and CDR2 SNEGSKA (reference sequence). CDR3 length: 16 residues. The V end was cut by 3 bases, the J end by 0 bases, with 15 bases between. Here the CDR3 DNA reads TGCAGTGCTAGCTCACCGCGGGGCCATAGCAATCAGCCCCAGCATTTT. It yields the protein CSASSPRGHSNQPQHF.

This clonotype was seen ten or more times. The rearrangement joins TRBV6-1 to TRBJ1-1; D uncertain. CDR3 length: 12 amino acids. V was cut by 3 bases and J by 3 bases, with 5 bases left in between. CDR1 MNHNS and CDR2 SASEGT come from the germline V gene. CDR3 amino acids: CASSELHTEAFF. The CDR3 DNA sequence: TGTGCCAGCAGTGAGTTACACACTGAAGCTTTCTTT.

This clonotype was seen at least ten times. The rearrangement links TRBV10-3 to TRBJ1-5, with a tentative D call TRBD1 (5 bases). CDR3 size: 13 residues. Germline V gives CDR1 ENHRY, CDR2 SYGVKD. V was pared by 6 bases and J by 9 bases, with 15 bases between. CDR3 amino acids: CAISRDGPSPQHF. In nucleotides, the CDR3 is TGTGCCATCAGCCGGGACGGCCCATCGCCCCAGCATTTT.